This T cell receptor beta chain comes out of a study of beta chain features in type 1 diabetes (dated by TCRdb to between 2018 and 2020). Some background on the complete study: Patients and healthy donors did not differ in mean age, gender distribution, total cell number or subset yield. Across all samples, 90 million to 130 million sorted cells were examined, and cell number per subset correlated strongly with RNA yield. In the study, recently diagnosed type 1 diabetes patients and matched healthy donors were compared on the TCRB repertoires of their sorted circulating CD4+ T cell subsets. Whereas all 28 donors provided naive and central memory subsets, regulatory and stem cell-like memory subsets were isolated from just 8 patients and about 8 healthy donors.

The study at large found these results: Patients with type 1 diabetes made fewer insertions and deleted more nucleotides at VDJ recombination sites, implying thymic rearrangement abnormalities. Type 1 diabetes patients showed a moderate but significant shortening of TCRB CDR3 length in all four CD4+ subsets. Naive, central memory and regulatory TCRB repertoires appeared to be more similar among patients than among healthy donors. Because small numbers of individuals were included in the HLA sub-analyses, any influence of HLA type on TCRB rearrangement was left unresolved. Shorter templates might be favored by PCR, yet because patient and control samples were amplified and corrected together, any such skew would affect both groups equally. Sequencing cDNA rather than genomic DNA could over-represent highly expressing activated cells, although activation and CD3 levels did not differ between groups.

A single peripheral blood draw of 90 to 150 mL on average was collected from each donor into heparinised tubes. A BD FACSAria II was used to sort naive, central memory, regulatory and stem cell-like memory CD4+ T cells with a panel that included CD45RO, CCR7, CD25, CD127, CD95 and CD27. A purity above 95% was achieved for all sorted populations. PBMCs were isolated immediately by Lymphoprep density gradient centrifugation and stained directly without culture. So that batch effects would be minimized, each experiment stained and sorted samples in pairs, pairing one healthy donor with one patient. This clone was detected a few times. The specificity of this receptor is unknown. One base away there is no much larger clone; base qualities are not given. All of the isolated RNA was reverse transcribed with the High Capacity cDNA Reverse Transcription Kit, so expressed TCRB transcripts were sequenced. Deep immunoSEQ sequencing was performed on naive, central memory and regulatory T cell samples, with an average of around 3.4 million total reads per sample. After sorted cells were lysed in RLT buffer, RNA was extracted with DNase-treated RNeasy Micro or Mini kits, with the choice depending on cell number. To prevent cross-contamination, every cell subset was processed on its own, while patient and healthy donor samples were processed together. The immunoSEQ multiplex PCR was used to amplify TCRB sequences from cDNA, generating 87-bp fragments that spanned the CDR3 region. The amplicons were sequenced using the Illumina HiSeq platform. The study's own analysis went as follows. PCR bias was corrected computationally using synthetic template baselines, and reads within Hamming distance 2 were collapsed, with unmergeable singletons discarded. By aligning reads against IMGT, V, D and J genes, CDR3 length, and insertions or deletions at six rearrangement sites were assigned. Within each subset, clonotype counts were normalized to sorted cell number, after which true diversity and Gini coefficients were computed with the tcR R package. The overlap coefficient, calculated on TCRB nucleotide sequences, was used to measure repertoire sharing. Out-of-frame TCRB sequences from naive cells were analyzed as a proxy for the pre-selection repertoire. The clones in this table, taken by TCRdb from immuneACCESS, are in-frame only. Not every clone is retained; where verified, under half of the shortfall comes from an unresolved V gene, and the cause of the rest is unknown. The V and J calls and clone size are taken from that table; D and trimming were inferred from the DNA. The sample table holds some 500,000 clones, of which about an eighth were seen once. The ten largest clonotypes hold 0.045% to 0.05% of the sample.

Its CDR3 holds 16 amino acids, cysteine through phenylalanine. The retained sequence is limited to the CDR3, 48 bases, with the frame set at the first base. V is pruned by 2 bases and J by 3 bases, leaving 8 bases of the junction without a gene match. CDR1 LGHNA and CDR2 YNFKEQ were looked up in the germline V gene. The chain links TRBV4-2 with TRBJ2-5; 8 bases in the junction line up with TRBD2. This TCR was sampled from a woman aged 18-30 years in good health. Sequencing was performed on naive CD4+ T cells from blood. The cell subset or site label on this specimen signifies: true naive CD4+ T cells. The CDR3 has the sequence CASSQSTGGLKETQYF. The DNA sequence is as follows: TGTGCCAGCAGCCAATCCACGGGGGGGCTGAAAGAGACCCAGTACTTC.